One sample yielded the 14 T cell receptor beta chains listed below, sequenced in a study of T cells in Graves' hyperthyroidism and ophthalmopathy. RNA transcripts gave rise to amplified TCR beta CDR3 regions. First-round RT-PCR of the TCR CDR3 relied on the HTBI primer set. TCRdb processed the multiplex PCR reads anew with MiXCR; each CDR3 protein has one entry. The sample carries roughly 300,000 distinct CDR3 sequences, approximately 14% recorded once. The specimen was blood. The receptors were sampled from a woman aged 25-40 years with Graves' hyperthyroidism.

This clonotype was detected a few times. This sequence joins TRBV9 and TRBJ2-5, with 9 bases matching TRBD2. From germline, CDR1 is SGDLS and CDR2 YYNGEE. V dropped 4 bases and J dropped 5; count of bases not matched to a gene: 12. The CDR3 is 16 residues long. Here the CDR3 DNA reads TGTGCCAGCAGCCCTCGGTTAGCGGGAGTCTTGGAGACCCAGTACTTC. Residues: CASSPRLAGVLETQYF.

The chain carries TRBV9 and TRBJ2-2, with TRBD2 identical over 12 bases. The CDR3 consists of 16 residues. Germline CDR1 is SGDLS and CDR2 is YYNGEE. J was trimmed by 10 bases and V by 1 base; bases with no gene match: 8. This CDR3 reads CASSVFPSGRGEELFF. In DNA, the CDR3 is TGTGCCAGCAGCGTATTTCCTAGCGGGAGGGGAGAGGAGCTGTTTTTT.

The genes are TRBV6-2 or TRBV6-3 and TRBJ2-4; the match to TRBD1 covers 8 bases. The V and J ends lost 5 bases and 0 bases, in that order; junction bases with no gene match: 6. Germline assignment: CDR1 MNHEY and CDR2 SVGEGT. The CDR3 is 16 amino acids. CDR3 residues: CASSRQGYPAKNIQYF. In DNA, the CDR3 is TGTGCCAGCAGTAGACAGGGGTATCCAGCCAAAAACATTCAGTACTTC.

This clonotype was detected ten times or more. This sequence joins TRBV27 and TRBJ2-3, with TRBD2 matching over 14 bases. The germline gives CDR1 MNHEY, CDR2 SMNVEV (reference sequence). Trimming removed 7 bases from V and 1 base from J; junction bases left unmatched: 10. The CDR3 has 18 amino acids. This chain's CDR3 is CASKGTSGRAVGTDTQYF. CDR3 coding DNA: TGTGCCAGCAAAGGGACTAGCGGGAGAGCAGTGGGCACAGATACGCAGTATTTT.

This clonotype was counted ten times or more. V gene TRBV6-5 combines with J gene TRBJ2-1, with D possibly TRBD2 on 7 matching bases. This CDR3 has 16 amino acids. Deletions cut 2 bases from V and 5 bases from J, with 16 bases between. Germline CDR1 is MNHEY and CDR2 is SVGAGI. In DNA, the CDR3 is TGTGCCAGCAGTTACGGGGGGGAGGGGGGTAACAATGAGCAGTTCTTC. Translation gives CASSYGGEGGNNEQFF.

The chain links TRBV7-3 to TRBJ2-1; D remains unclear. V was clipped by 5 bases and J by 1 base, with 12 bases between them. Germline V gives CDR1 SGHTA, CDR2 FQGTGA. CDR3 length: 15 amino acids. This CDR3 reads CASSINGVSYNEQFF. CDR3 nucleotides: TGTGCCAGCAGCATCAATGGCGTTTCCTACAATGAGCAGTTCTTC.

This clonotype was observed a few times. CDR3 DNA sequence: TGTGCCAGCAGCTTTGACTCTAGCAATCAGCCCCAGCATTTT. It codes for CASSFDSSNQPQHF. The chain has TRBV7-9 and TRBJ1-5; D not certain. The CDR3 is 14 amino acids. Trimming shortened V by 3 bases and J by 0 bases, and 6 bases separated the two germline ends. Germline CDR1 and CDR2: SEHNR and FQNEAQ (reference sequence).

This clonotype has a count of ten or more. The chain carries TRBV6-2 or TRBV6-3 and TRBJ2-1; D might be TRBD1 (5 bases). The germline V gene has CDR1 MNHEY and CDR2 SVGEGT. The CDR3 is 16 residues long. V gave up 2 bases and J gave up 2 bases, with 13 bases separating them. The CDR3 coding sequence is TGTGCCAGCAGTTACCAGGGCGCGGCAACCTACAATGAGCAGTTCTTC. Translated, it gives CASSYQGAATYNEQFF.

The count of this clonotype is one. V gene TRBV7-2 combines with J gene TRBJ2-7; D possibly corresponds to TRBD2 (6 bases). V lost 5 bases and J lost 0, with 11 bases in between. Germline V lookup: CDR1 SGHTA, CDR2 FQGNSA. The CDR3 contains 14 residues. CDR3 bases: TGTGCCAGCAGCACGACTAGGAGCTCCTACGAGCAGTACTTC. Amino acids: CASSTTRSSYEQYF.

This chain joins TRBV29-1 and TRBJ2-7; D possibly matches TRBD1 or TRBD2 (5 bases each). CDR3 size: 12 residues. Trimming stripped 4 bases from V and 3 bases from J, with 10 bases between. CDR1 and CDR2 from the germline V gene are SQVTM and ANQGSEA. The CDR3 region is CSVVGTYYEQYF. The CDR3 bases are TGCAGCGTTGTTGGGACCTACTACGAGCAGTACTTC.

This clonotype was detected ten times or more. The CDR3 bases are TGTGCCAGCAGCATGATAAGTCAGGGCGAGGGGACGCAGTATTTT. The encoded protein is CASSMISQGEGTQYF. The chain uses TRBV7-9 and TRBJ2-3; D is tentatively TRBD1 or TRBD2 (5 bases each). Looked up from germline, CDR1 is SEHNR and CDR2 is FQNEAQ (reference sequence). The CDR3 consists of 15 residues. V was trimmed by 5 bases and J by 9 bases, leaving 21 bases between them.

At least ten counts were recorded for this clonotype. V gene TRBV10-2 combines with J gene TRBJ2-3; 9 nucleotides match TRBD1. The CDR3 loop spans 15 amino acids. Germline assignment: CDR1 WSHSY and CDR2 SAAADI. J lost 2 bases, V lost 7 bases, and 7 bases had no gene match. CDR3 sequence reads: CASTQDRGVTDTQYF. In DNA, the CDR3 is TGCGCCAGCACCCAGGACAGGGGCGTCACAGATACGCAGTATTTT.

This clonotype occurred a few times. The V and J genes are TRBV30 and TRBJ1-4; tentative D call: TRBD1 (5 bases). Germline lookup yields CDR1 GTSNPN and CDR2 SVGIG (reference sequence). The CDR3 consists of 15 residues. V dropped 5 bases and J dropped 5 bases, with 18 bases sitting between them. As DNA, the CDR3 is TGTGCCTGGCATAACTCCGGGGCAGGAAATGAAAAACTGTTTTTT. It yields the protein CAWHNSGAGNEKLFF.

As regards this clonotype: A read error may explain this, as a much larger clone is one base away. The rearrangement joins TRBV13 to TRBJ2-4; D is perhaps TRBD1 (6 bases). The CDR3 covers 15 residues. Trimming removed 9 bases from V and 6 bases from J, with 21 bases in between. Germline-derived CDR1 and CDR2 are PRHDT and FYEKMQ (reference sequence). The CDR3 nucleotides are TGTGCCAGTGGGTACGGGGCAGGGGCGAGAAACATTCAGTACTTC. Residues: CASGYGAGARNIQYF.